This T cell receptor beta chain was recovered during a study of T cell responses to AZD1222 COVID-19 vaccine. Study results and limitations: Within unmutated variant regions lay the reported targets of nearly half of spike-specific TCRs. Distributed over spike, vaccine-associated CD4 TCRs predominated at 160-218 and 743-854. A mostly white British donor set with more females was recruited, and clonal diversity was possibly underestimated.

The repertoire was sequenced with immunoSEQ multiplex PCR; TCRdb's copy has only in-frame clones and lacks some. The sample contains 130,000 or so clones, about 93% of which appear only once. Notes on this clone: No antigen is known for it.

This specimen was peripheral blood, taken on day 0 of AZD1222 vaccination. The origin of this receptor is an adult in good health.

Written as DNA, the CDR3 is TGTGCCAGCAGCGGGGACACTGAAGCTTTCTTT. Its translation: CASSGDTEAFF. The gene calls are TRBV28 and TRBJ1-1; D is unclear. The CDR3 spans 11 residues. Germline V lookup: CDR1 MDHEN, CDR2 SYDVKM. Trimming removed 6 bases from V and 3 bases from J, with 5 bases in between.